This TCR beta chain derives from a study of blood T cell repertoires in COVID-19. Study as a whole: COVID-19 samples from acute and convalescent phases originated in the United States, Italy and Spain.

The table came from immunoSEQ multiplex PCR; TCRdb's copy has only in-frame clones and leaves some out. The sample has about 38,000 clones, around 90% seen once. Germline V CDR1 and CDR2: SQVTM, ANQGSEA. V lost 5 bases to trimming and J lost 5 bases; unmatched junction nucleotides: 7. The CDR3 loop spans 15 amino acids. Sequencing was done on a sample of peripheral blood. This chain links TRBV29-1 with TRBJ2-1; 12 nucleotides align to TRBD2. The receptor comes from a man aged 60 to 69 with COVID-19, enrolled during active disease. CDR3 loop: CSVSGTSGLHNEQFF. CDR3 bases: TGCAGCGTTTCCGGGACTAGCGGGCTCCACAATGAGCAGTTCTTC.